This section outlines one T cell receptor beta chain sequence together with its context. This record comes from a study of beta chain features in type 1 diabetes. Sequencing targeted expressed TCRB transcripts, as all isolated RNA had been reverse transcribed. Around 3.8 million reads per sample were averaged for naive, central memory and regulatory samples. This table comes from immunoSEQ multiplex PCR, and its TCRdb copy is limited to in-frame clones, with some not included. Of hundreds of thousands of clones in the sample, around 16% were seen once. Sorted populations all exceeded 95% purity. V shed 1 base, J shed 3 bases, and the junction held 1 base outside the gene matches. There are 15 residues in the CDR3.

This chain links TRBV5-7 with TRBJ2-2, with 9 bases fitting TRBD1. TRBV5-7 is sorted into the ORF group, with uncertain function. Material: naive CD4+ T cells from blood. The receptor was isolated from a man younger than 30 in good health. The CDR3 region is CASSLRTGDTGELFF. In DNA, the CDR3 is TGTGCCAGCAGCTTGAGGACAGGGGACACCGGGGAGCTGTTTTTT.